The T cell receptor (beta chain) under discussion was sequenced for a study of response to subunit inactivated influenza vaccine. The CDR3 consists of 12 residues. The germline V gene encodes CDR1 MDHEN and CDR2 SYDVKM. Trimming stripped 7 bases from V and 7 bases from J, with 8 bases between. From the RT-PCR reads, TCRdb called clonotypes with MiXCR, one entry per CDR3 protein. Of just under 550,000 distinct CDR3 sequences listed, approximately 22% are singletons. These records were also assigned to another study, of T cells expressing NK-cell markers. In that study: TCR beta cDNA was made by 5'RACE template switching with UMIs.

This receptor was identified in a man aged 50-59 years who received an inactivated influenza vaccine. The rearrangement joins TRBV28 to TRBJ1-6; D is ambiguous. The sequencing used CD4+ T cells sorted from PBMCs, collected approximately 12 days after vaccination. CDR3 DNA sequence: TGTGCCAGCACTACGCGGAATTCACCCCTCCACTTT. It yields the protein CASTTRNSPLHF.